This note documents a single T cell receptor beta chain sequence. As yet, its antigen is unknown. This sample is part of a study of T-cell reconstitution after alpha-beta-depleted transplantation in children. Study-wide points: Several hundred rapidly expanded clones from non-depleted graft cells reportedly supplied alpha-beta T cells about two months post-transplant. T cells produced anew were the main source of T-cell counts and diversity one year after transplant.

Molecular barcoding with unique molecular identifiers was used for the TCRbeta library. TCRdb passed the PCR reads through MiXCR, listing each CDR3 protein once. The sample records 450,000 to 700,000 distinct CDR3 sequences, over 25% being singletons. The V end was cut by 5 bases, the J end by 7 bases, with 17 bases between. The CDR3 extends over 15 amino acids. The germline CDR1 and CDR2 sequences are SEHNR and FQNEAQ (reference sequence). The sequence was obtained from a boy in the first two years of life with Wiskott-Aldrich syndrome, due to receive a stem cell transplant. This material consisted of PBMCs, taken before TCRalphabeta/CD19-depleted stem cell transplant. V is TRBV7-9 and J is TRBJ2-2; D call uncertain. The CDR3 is CASSVKTKWVGELFF. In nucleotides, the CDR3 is TGTGCCAGCAGCGTAAAAACTAAGTGGGTCGGGGAGCTGTTTTTT.